One sample yielded the 30 T cell receptor beta chains listed below, sequenced in a study of glioma-infiltrating T cells. TCR alpha and beta CDR3 regions were amplified from RNA using iRepertoire nested multiplex PCR. Each CDR3 protein is one row after TCRdb ran MiXCR on the multiplex PCR reads. The sample gives some 110,000 distinct CDR3 sequences, more than 20% of which show up once; around 15% is in the top ten. Sequences were obtained from glioma tissue, nonneoplastic brain tissue, or PBMCs (not recorded which). The origin of the receptors is a human donor with low-grade glioma or glioblastoma, undergoing nonglioma brain surgery, or in good health (not recorded which).

This clonotype appeared many times. DNA for the CDR3: TGCAGTGCCGAGGCAGGGTACCAAGAGACCCAGTACTTC. Amino acid sequence: CSAEAGYQETQYF. The rearrangement uses TRBV20-1 and TRBJ2-5; D is perhaps TRBD1 (5 bases). The length of the CDR3 is 13 residues. The V end was cut by 6 bases, the J end by 0 bases, with 11 bases between. Germline V lookup: CDR1 DFQATT, CDR2 SNEGSKA (reference sequence).

Worth noting for this clonotype: This sequence may be a read error, since a much larger clone differs from it by one base. The chain is built from TRBV7-2 and TRBJ1-6; 7 nucleotides match TRBD1. Per germline, CDR1 SGHTA and CDR2 FQGNSA. The CDR3 is 14 residues long. CDR3 nucleotides: TGTGCCAGCAGCTCTACAGGGGACCTTTCATCCCTCCACTTT. Protein product: CASSSTGDLSSLHF.

With respect to this clonotype: A clone one base away is much larger, so this may be a read error. V gene TRBV29-1 combines with J gene TRBJ2-7; D remains ambiguous. The CDR3 length is 12 residues. Looked up from germline, CDR1 is SQVTM and CDR2 is ANQGSEA. As DNA, the CDR3 is TGCAGCGCCCGGACGGACGTGGACGAGCAGCACTTC. Translation gives CSARTDVDEQHF.

The rearrangement links TRBV29-1 to TRBJ2-6; the match to TRBD1 covers 7 bases. The junction had 4 bases not matched to a gene; V was cut back by 4 bases and J by 1 base. Germline V gene sequence: CDR1 SQVTM, CDR2 ANQGSEA. The CDR3 runs 15 residues. The CDR3 sequence is CSVGDRGSGANVLTF. CDR3 DNA sequence: TGCAGCGTTGGGGACAGAGGGTCTGGGGCCAACGTCCTGACTTTC.

Comment on this clonotype: At one end the junction does not follow the germline gene, possibly because of a read error. The genes are TRBV7-9 and TRBJ2-7; 8 positions agree with TRBD1. This CDR3 comprises 12 residues. Germline V gene lookup returns CDR1 SEHNR and CDR2 FQNEAQ (reference sequence). Here the CDR3 DNA reads TGTACCAGCCGCTTAGCCCAAGGGACAGGGTACTTC. Residues: CTSRLAQGTGYF. Combining the CDR3 with reference TRBV7-9 and TRBJ2-7 gives the whole variable domain DTGVSQNPRHKITKRGQNVTFRCDPISEHNRLYWYRQTLGQGPEFLTYFQNEAQLEKSRLLSDRFSAERPKGSFSTLEIQRTEQGDSAMYLCTSRLAQGTGYFGPGTRLTVT.

This clonotype was observed many times. V usage is TRBV19 and J usage is TRBJ2-2; D not resolved. The CDR3 contains 12 residues. V shed 3 bases and J shed 4 bases, with 3 bases lying between them. The V gene's germline CDR1 is LNHDA and CDR2 SQIVND (reference sequence). The CDR3 nucleotides are TGTGCCAGTAGTATTGGCACCGGGGAGCTGTTTTTT. The encoded protein is CASSIGTGELFF. Drawing the rest from reference TRBV19 and TRBJ2-2, the complete variable domain is DGGITQSPKYLFRKEGQNVTLSCEQNLNHDAMYWYRQDPGQGLRLIYYSQIVNDFQKGDIAEGYSVSREKKESFPLTVTSAQKNPTAFYLCASSIGTGELFFGEGSRLTVL.

This clonotype was detected ten times or more. J is TRBJ2-7 and V is TRBV6-4, with 8 nucleotides matching TRBD2. This CDR3 is built from 16 residues. Germline CDR1 is MRHNA and CDR2 is SNTAGT. V shed 5 bases and J 1 base; nucleotides not matched to a gene: 10. The chain's CDR3 is CASSLKGREASYEQYF. CDR3 nucleotides: TGTGCCAGCAGTTTGAAGGGGCGGGAGGCTTCCTACGAGCAGTACTTC.

In this sample, this clonotype turned up many times. V usage is TRBV15 and J usage is TRBJ1-3; D is ambiguous. V was clipped by 0 bases and J by 4 bases, with 16 bases between them. Germline assignment: CDR1 LNHNV and CDR2 YYDKDF (reference sequence). CDR3 length: 17 amino acids. CDR3 sequence reads: CATSRDSLNPSGNTIYF. The CDR3 coding sequence is TGTGCCACCAGCAGAGATTCCCTCAATCCGTCGGGAAACACCATATATTTT.

In its sample, this clonotype was seen many times. This chain joins TRBV6-1 and TRBJ2-1, with 7 bases lining up with TRBD2. Germline-derived CDR1 and CDR2 are MNHNS and SASEGT. The trim removed 7 bases at V and 5 bases at J, leaving 5 bases unmatched. This CDR3 has 13 amino acids. In nucleotides, the CDR3 is TGTGCCAGCAACCTTCTAGCGGACAATGAGCAGTTCTTC. Residues: CASNLLADNEQFF.

Remarks on this clonotype: This sequence may be a read error, since a much larger clone differs from it by one base. The V and J genes are TRBV12-5 and TRBJ2-7; D tentatively fits TRBD1 or TRBD2 (5 bases each). CDR1 is LGHNT and CDR2 is FRNRAP in the germline V gene. There are 12 residues in the CDR3. Trimming pared 7 bases from V and 8 bases from J, leaving 15 bases between. The CDR3 DNA is TGTGCTAGTGCCAGGGACGAGGTGAAGCAGTACTTC. Its translation is CASARDEVKQYF.

This clonotype showed up many times. J is TRBJ1-5 and V is TRBV6-1; the D is unclear. The CDR3 consists of 14 residues. Per the germline V gene, CDR1 is MNHNS and CDR2 is SASEGT. V dropped 4 bases and J dropped 0 bases, with 7 bases sitting between them. The CDR3: CASSGSYSNQPQHF. In nucleotides, the CDR3 is TGTGCCAGCAGTGGTAGCTATAGCAATCAGCCCCAGCATTTT.

This chain connects TRBV7-9 to TRBJ2-3; 10 bases are a match to TRBD2. Germline V gives CDR1 SEHNR, CDR2 FQNEAQ (reference sequence). CDR3 length: 16 amino acids. V was clipped by 6 bases and J by 4 bases; unmatched bases: 10. CDR3 amino acids: CASRPPWLAGADTQYF. The DNA for the CDR3 is TGTGCCAGCAGACCCCCATGGCTAGCGGGAGCAGATACGCAGTATTTT.

The chain recombines TRBV20-1 with TRBJ2-5, with 10 bases fitting TRBD1. Germline loops: CDR1 DFQATT, CDR2 SNEGSKA (reference sequence). Unmatched junction bases numbered 11, after V lost 6 bases and J lost 7 bases. This CDR3 contains 14 residues. The CDR3 DNA follows: TGCAGTGCCAGACCGGGACAGGGGACGGGGACCCAGTACTTC. This sequence encodes CSARPGQGTGTQYF.

As regards this clonotype: Given a much more abundant clone one base away, this may be a read error. V usage is TRBV7-9 and J usage is TRBJ1-6; 7 bases agree with TRBD1. Germline V lookup: CDR1 SEHNR, CDR2 FQNEAQ (reference sequence). V shed 3 bases, J shed 6 bases, and the junction held 2 bases outside the gene matches. The CDR3 covers 14 residues. For the CDR3, the DNA is TGTGCCAGCAGCTTTGCAGGGGGTAATTCACCCCTCCACTTT. This gives the protein CASSFAGGNSPLHF.

The table lists this clonotype with many counts. This chain uses TRBV7-2 with TRBJ2-7, with no clear D. Germline loops: CDR1 SGHTA, CDR2 FQGNSA. V lost 6 bases and J 3 bases, leaving 12 bases between the germline ends. The CDR3 is 13 amino acids. CDR3 protein: CASSRQQFYEQYF. The CDR3 DNA reads as TGTGCCAGCAGTAGGCAGCAATTCTACGAGCAGTACTTC.

Many counts were recorded for this clonotype. The rearrangement links TRBV20-1 to TRBJ2-7, with a weak D call TRBD2 (6 bases). The germline V gene has CDR1 DFQATT and CDR2 SNEGSKA (reference sequence). The CDR3 is made up of 15 amino acids. Trimming removed 0 bases at V and 4 bases at J, with 16 bases between. The CDR3 DNA reads as TGCAGTGCTAGAGATCGTGTCGGGGGAAGTTACGAGCAGTACTTC. Protein product: CSARDRVGGSYEQYF.

This clonotype was found many times. One junction end disagrees with the germline gene, perhaps due to a read error. The J gene is TRBJ1-1, the V gene TRBV10-3; no reliable D call. This CDR3 comprises 14 residues. The germline V gene encodes CDR1 ENHRY and CDR2 SYGVKD. The CDR3 DNA is TGTGCCATCAGGGGGAGAGGGTGGAACTCTGAAGCTTTCTTT. This gives the protein CAIRGRGWNSEAFF.

V and J are TRBV29-1 and TRBJ2-1, with TRBD1 matching over 10 bases. Germline CDR1 reads SQVTM; CDR2 reads ANQGSEA. This CDR3 contains 13 residues. V lost 7 bases to trimming and J lost 7 bases; unmatched junction nucleotides: 7. The CDR3 sequence is CSAAGTGVNEQFF. For the CDR3, the DNA is TGCAGCGCAGCCGGGACAGGGGTAAATGAGCAGTTCTTC.

V usage is TRBV5-4 and J usage is TRBJ2-7; D is unclear. The V and J ends lost 4 bases and 0 bases respectively, with 17 bases between them. Germline CDR1 and CDR2: SGHNT and YYREEE (reference sequence). The CDR3 covers 16 residues. CDR3 region: CASSPGVVIASYEQYF. In DNA form, the CDR3 reads TGTGCCAGCAGCCCTGGGGTGGTCATAGCCTCCTACGAGCAGTACTTC.

In the case of this clonotype: This may arise from a read error, as a much more abundant clone is one base away. The chain joins TRBV7-2 to TRBJ2-7; D uncertain. The CDR3 extends over 15 amino acids. Germline V gene lookup returns CDR1 SGHTA and CDR2 FQGNSA. The CDR3 DNA is TGTGTCAGCAGCCCGAGATTGAGCAGCTCCTACGAGCAGTACTTC. Protein product: CVSSPRLSSSYEQYF.

The V call is TRBV20-1, the J call TRBJ2-5; 10 nucleotides match TRBD2. Germline assignment: CDR1 DFQATT and CDR2 SNEGSKA (reference sequence). The CDR3 is 16 residues long. J gave up 5 bases and V 2 bases, and 11 bases lay outside the gene matches. The CDR3 here is CSARPGLAGVRETQYF. As DNA, the CDR3 is TGCAGTGCTAGACCGGGCCTAGCGGGAGTAAGGGAGACCCAGTACTTC.

Comment on this clonotype: One junction end does not reproduce the germline sequence, and a read error may be involved. V is TRBV7-9 and J is TRBJ1-6, with TRBD1 as a possible D gene (5 bases). Germline V gene sequence: CDR1 SEHNR, CDR2 FQNEAQ (reference sequence). The CDR3 sequence is 16 residues long. The CDR3 coding sequence is TGTGCCAGCAGCTTAGAATGGGGCTCCTATAATTCACCCATCCACTTT. Its translation is CASSLEWGSYNSPIHF.

This clonotype was observed many times. The rearrangement links TRBV12-3 or TRBV12-4 to TRBJ2-1; no firm D call. CDR3 length: 15 residues. Trimming stripped 6 bases from V and 2 bases from J, with 14 bases between. In DNA form, the CDR3 reads TGTGCCAGCAGCCTGGCCCTAACACCCTACAATGAGCAGTTCTTC. Translation gives CASSLALTPYNEQFF.

J is TRBJ1-3 and V is TRBV4-1; TRBD1 is a possible D gene (5 bases). The V gene's germline CDR1 is MGHRA and CDR2 YSYEKL. The CDR3 is made up of 19 amino acids. V gave up 0 bases and J gave up 4 bases, with 22 bases separating them. The CDR3 sequence is CASSQEVRMKGSAGNTIYF. The CDR3 DNA is TGCGCCAGCAGCCAAGAGGTGCGGATGAAGGGGTCGGCCGGAAACACCATATATTTT.

This clonotype was counted only a few times. This rearrangement joins TRBV30 to TRBJ2-1; 16 nucleotides match TRBD2. CDR1 and CDR2 (germline): GTSNPN, SVGIG (reference sequence). V was clipped by 3 bases and J by 7 bases; unmatched bases: 9. This CDR3 is built from 17 residues. For the CDR3, the DNA is TGTGCCTGGAGCGCCGCGGGACTAGCGGGAGGGGGGAATGAGCAGTTCTTC. Amino acids: CAWSAAGLAGGGNEQFF.

The table lists this clonotype with many counts. The chain carries TRBV6-1 and TRBJ2-3; D is ambiguous. The J call could be wrong; TRBJ1-5 is a better fit for the DNA end. Germline CDR1 reads MNHNS; CDR2 reads SASEGT. The CDR3 is 15 amino acids. This CDR3 reads CASSYSGRYTDTQHF. CDR3 nucleotides: TGTGCCAGCAGTTATAGCGGACGGTACACAGATACGCAGCATTTT.

At least ten counts were recorded for this clonotype. V and J are TRBV7-2 and TRBJ2-7; possibly TRBD1 for D (6 bases). The germline V and J ends were trimmed by 4 bases and 4 bases, with 11 bases remaining between them. The CDR3 contains 13 residues. In germline, CDR1 is SGHTA, CDR2 FQGNSA. CDR3 amino acids: CASSSSTGYEQYF. The CDR3, as DNA: TGTGCCAGCAGCTCCTCCACAGGGTACGAGCAGTACTTC.

This clonotype was observed many times. The V gene is TRBV7-9, the J gene TRBJ1-1; unclear D gene. The V end was cut by 1 base, the J end by 3 bases, with 15 bases between. The germline V gene encodes CDR1 SEHNR and CDR2 FQNEAQ (reference sequence). CDR3 length equals 16 residues. This chain's CDR3 is CASSLGWRIRDTEAFF. CDR3 nucleotides: TGTGCCAGCAGCTTAGGGTGGCGAATTCGGGACACTGAAGCTTTCTTT.

V gene TRBV2 combines with J gene TRBJ1-1, with D unresolved. This CDR3 is 13 amino acids long. Germline CDR1 is SNHLY and CDR2 is FYNNEI. Between the trimmed V and J ends, which lost 0 bases and 2 bases, there was a span of 4 bases. CDR3 in DNA: TGTGCCAGCAGTGAAGCCGGCAACACTGAAGCTTTCTTT. This gives the protein CASSEAGNTEAFF.

The V gene is TRBV30, the J gene TRBJ1-2; 7 bases align to TRBD1. With V trimmed by 4 bases and J by 2 bases, 4 bases remained unmatched. The CDR3 is 13 residues long. Germline loops: CDR1 GTSNPN, CDR2 SVGIG (reference sequence). The CDR3 spells CAWIGTVNYGYTF. The CDR3 bases are TGTGCCTGGATCGGGACAGTAAACTATGGCTACACCTTC.